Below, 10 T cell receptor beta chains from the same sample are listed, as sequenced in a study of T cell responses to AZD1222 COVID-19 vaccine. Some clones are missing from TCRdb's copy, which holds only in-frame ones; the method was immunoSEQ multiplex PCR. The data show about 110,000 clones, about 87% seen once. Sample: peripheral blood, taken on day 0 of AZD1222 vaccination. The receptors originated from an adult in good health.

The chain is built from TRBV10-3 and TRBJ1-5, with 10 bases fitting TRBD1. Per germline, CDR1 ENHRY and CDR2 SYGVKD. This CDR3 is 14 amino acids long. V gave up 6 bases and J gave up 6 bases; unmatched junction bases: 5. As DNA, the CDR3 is TGTGCCATCAGGGAGGGACAGGGGAGTCAGCCCCAGCATTTT. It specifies CAIREGQGSQPQHF.

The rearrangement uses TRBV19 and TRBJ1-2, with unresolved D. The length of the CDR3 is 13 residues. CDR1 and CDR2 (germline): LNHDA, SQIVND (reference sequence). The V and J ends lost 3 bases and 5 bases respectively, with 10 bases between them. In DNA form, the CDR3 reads TGTGCCAGTAGTATTGTCTACGAATATGGCTACACCTTC. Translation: CASSIVYEYGYTF. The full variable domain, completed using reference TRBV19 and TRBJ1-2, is DGGITQSPKYLFRKEGQNVTLSCEQNLNHDAMYWYRQDPGQGLRLIYYSQIVNDFQKGDIAEGYSVSREKKESFPLTVTSAQKNPTAFYLCASSIVYEYGYTFGSGTRLTVV.

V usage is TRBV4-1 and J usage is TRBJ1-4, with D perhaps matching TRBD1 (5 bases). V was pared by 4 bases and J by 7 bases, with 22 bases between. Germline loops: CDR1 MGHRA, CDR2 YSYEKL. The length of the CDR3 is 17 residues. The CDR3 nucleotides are TGCGCCAGCAGCCTCCAAGATATTAAGGTCGGGGGTGAAAAACTGTTTTTT. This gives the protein CASSLQDIKVGGEKLFF.

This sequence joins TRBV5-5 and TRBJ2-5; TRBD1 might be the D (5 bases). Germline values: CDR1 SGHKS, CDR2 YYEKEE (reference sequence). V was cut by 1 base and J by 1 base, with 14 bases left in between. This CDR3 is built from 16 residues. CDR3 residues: CASSLLAGHSQETQYF. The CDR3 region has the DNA TGTGCCAGCAGCTTGCTCGCAGGACACAGCCAAGAGACCCAGTACTTC.

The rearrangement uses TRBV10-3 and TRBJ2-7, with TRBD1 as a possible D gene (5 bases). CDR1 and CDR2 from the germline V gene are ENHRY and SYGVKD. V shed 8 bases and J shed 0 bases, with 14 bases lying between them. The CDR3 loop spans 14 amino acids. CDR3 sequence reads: CAISQGGSSYEQYF. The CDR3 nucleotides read TGTGCCATCTCCCAGGGCGGCAGCTCCTACGAGCAGTACTTC.

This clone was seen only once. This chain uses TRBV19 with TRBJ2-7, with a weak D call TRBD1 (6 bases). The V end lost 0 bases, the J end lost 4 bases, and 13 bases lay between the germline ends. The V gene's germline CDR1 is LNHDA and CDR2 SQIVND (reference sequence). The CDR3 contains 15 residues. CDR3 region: CASSIDTGTPYEQYF. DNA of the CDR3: TGTGCCAGTAGTATAGACACCGGGACACCTTACGAGCAGTACTTC.

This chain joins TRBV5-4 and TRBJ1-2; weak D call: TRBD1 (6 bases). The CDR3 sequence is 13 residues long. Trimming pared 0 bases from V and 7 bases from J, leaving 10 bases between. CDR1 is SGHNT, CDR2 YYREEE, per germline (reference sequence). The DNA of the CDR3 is TGTGCCAGCAGCTTGGTACAGGGAGGTGGCTACACCTTC. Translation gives CASSLVQGGGYTF.

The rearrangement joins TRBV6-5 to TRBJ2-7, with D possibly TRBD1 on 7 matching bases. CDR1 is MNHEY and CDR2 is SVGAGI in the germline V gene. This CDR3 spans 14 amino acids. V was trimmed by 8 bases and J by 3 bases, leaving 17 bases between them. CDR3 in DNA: TGTGCCAGCGGGTCGGCAGGGGGAGGCTACGAGCAGTACTTC. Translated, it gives CASGSAGGGYEQYF.

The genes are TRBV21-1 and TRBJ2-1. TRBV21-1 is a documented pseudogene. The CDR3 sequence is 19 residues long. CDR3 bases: TGTGCCAGCAGCTCGCGGGGGAGGGACAGATTCAGCTCCTACAATGAGCAGTTCTTC. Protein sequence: CASSSRGRDRFSSYNEQFF.

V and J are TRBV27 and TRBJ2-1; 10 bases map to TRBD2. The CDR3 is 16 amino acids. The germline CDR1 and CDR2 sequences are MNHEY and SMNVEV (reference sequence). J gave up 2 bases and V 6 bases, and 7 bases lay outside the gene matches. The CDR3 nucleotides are TGTGCCAGCAGCCGAGAACTAGCGGGGCCCTACAATGAGCAGTTCTTC. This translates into CASSRELAGPYNEQFF.